These 8 T cell receptor beta chains came from one sample sequenced in a study of breast tumors, draining lymph nodes, adjacent tissues. TCRdb fed the multiplex PCR reads into MiXCR, producing one record per CDR3 protein. Of 150,000 or so distinct CDR3 sequences listed, about 30% are singletons. Axillary draining lymph nodes of breast cancer patients supplied the node samples. Specimen: axillary lymph node tissue. The receptors here all came from a female donor with breast cancer. Some clones in this sample may be carry-over from other donors' samples.

This clonotype was picked up a small number of times. A much larger clonotype is one base distant, so this may be a read error. The chain employs TRBV20-1 and TRBJ2-7; D ambiguous. The length of the CDR3 is 13 residues. Germline CDR1 DFQATT, CDR2 SNEGSKA (reference sequence). Trimming took off 6 bases at V and 7 bases at J, with 19 bases between the two ends. The CDR3 region has the DNA TGCAGTGCCAACCGGGCCCCGACTGGGGAGCAGTACTTC. It is translated as CSANRAPTGEQYF.

There are a few counts of this clonotype. A read error may explain this, as a much larger clone is one base away. CDR3 in DNA: TGTGCCAGCAGCTTGGGGGCTCCCTACGAGCAGTACTTC. This sequence encodes CASSLGAPYEQYF. V gene TRBV5-5 combines with J gene TRBJ2-7; D is unclear. CDR3 length: 13 residues. The ends were cut back, 0 bases at V and 2 bases at J, with 6 bases in the middle. Germline lookup yields CDR1 SGHKS and CDR2 YYEKEE (reference sequence).

With respect to this clonotype: A much larger clonotype is one base distant, so this may be a read error. The rearrangement uses TRBV6-5 and TRBJ2-7, with a weak D call TRBD2 (5 bases). The CDR3 is made up of 17 amino acids. Per germline, CDR1 MNHEY and CDR2 SVGAGI. V was trimmed by 5 bases and J by 0 bases, leaving 20 bases between them. The CDR3 nucleotides are TGTGCCAGCAGTCCCCCTTCTCGGACTGGCAGCTCCTACGAGCAGTACTTC. It translates to CASSPPSRTGSSYEQYF.

In DNA, the CDR3 is TGTGCCAGCAGCCCCCTGCGGGGACTAGTCAATGAGCAGTATTTT. This encodes CASSPLRGLVNEQYF. The genes are TRBV7-9 and TRBJ2-3; 8 bases agree with TRBD2. Germline CDR1 and CDR2: SEHNR and FQNEAQ (reference sequence). CDR3 length equals 15 residues. The J segment lost 11 bases and the V segment lost 5 bases, leaving 15 bases of the junction unmatched.

This clonotype has just one count. Because the CDR3's place on the DNA is in doubt, the DNA is left out and the CDR3 is given as listed by TCRdb. The chain employs TRBV7-2 and TRBJ2-7; the table calls TRBD2, which could not be checked here. The CDR3 is 22 amino acids long, termini counted. CDR1 is SGHTA, CDR2 FQGNSA, per germline. CDR3: CASSFYICSAVEASGANYEQYF.

This chain connects TRBV20-1 to TRBJ1-6; D remains ambiguous. Gene TRBJ1-1 matches the end of the DNA better, so the J call may be wrong. The CDR3 contains 10 residues. Germline V gene sequence: CDR1 DFQATT, CDR2 SNEGSKA (reference sequence). The CDR3 coding sequence is TGCAGTGCTGGTGGACTCGAAGCTTTCTTT. Protein: CSAGGLEAFF.

This clonotype was observed a handful of times. The chain joins TRBV10-2 to TRBJ2-3; 10 nucleotides line up with TRBD1. The CDR3 sequence is 16 residues long. V lost 0 bases to trimming and J lost 8 bases; unmatched junction nucleotides: 8. Germline V gives CDR1 WSHSY, CDR2 SAAADI. CDR3 sequence (DNA): TGCGCCAGCAGTGAGTCGTTGACAGGGGGCTGGGGTACGCAGTATTTT. Translating gives CASSESLTGGWGTQYF.

This clonotype was observed many times. The CDR3 nucleotides are TGCGCCAGCAGCTTGACGACGGGTCCTAGGGAGCAGTACTTC. This gives the protein CASSLTTGPREQYF. V gene TRBV5-1 combines with J gene TRBJ2-7; D not certain. This CDR3 spans 14 amino acids. The V end lost 1 base, the J end lost 7 bases, and 15 bases lay between the germline ends. Germline V gene sequence: CDR1 SGHRS, CDR2 YFSETQ.